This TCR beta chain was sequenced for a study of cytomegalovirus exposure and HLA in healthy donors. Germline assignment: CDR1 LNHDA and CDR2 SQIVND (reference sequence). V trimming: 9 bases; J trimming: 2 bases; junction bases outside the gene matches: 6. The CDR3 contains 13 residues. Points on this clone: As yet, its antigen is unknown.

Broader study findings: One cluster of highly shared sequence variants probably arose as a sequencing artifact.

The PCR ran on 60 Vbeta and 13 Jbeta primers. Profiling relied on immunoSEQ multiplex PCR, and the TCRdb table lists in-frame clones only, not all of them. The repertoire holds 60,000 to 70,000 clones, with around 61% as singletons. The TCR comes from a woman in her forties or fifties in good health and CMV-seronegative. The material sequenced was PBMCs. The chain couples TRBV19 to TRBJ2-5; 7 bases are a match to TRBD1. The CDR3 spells CASRGLGQETQYF. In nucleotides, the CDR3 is TGTGCCAGCAGGGGGTTGGGACAAGAGACCCAGTACTTC. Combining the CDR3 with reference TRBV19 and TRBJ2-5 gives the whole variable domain DGGITQSPKYLFRKEGQNVTLSCEQNLNHDAMYWYRQDPGQGLRLIYYSQIVNDFQKGDIAEGYSVSREKKESFPLTVTSAQKNPTAFYLCASRGLGQETQYFGPGTRLLVL.